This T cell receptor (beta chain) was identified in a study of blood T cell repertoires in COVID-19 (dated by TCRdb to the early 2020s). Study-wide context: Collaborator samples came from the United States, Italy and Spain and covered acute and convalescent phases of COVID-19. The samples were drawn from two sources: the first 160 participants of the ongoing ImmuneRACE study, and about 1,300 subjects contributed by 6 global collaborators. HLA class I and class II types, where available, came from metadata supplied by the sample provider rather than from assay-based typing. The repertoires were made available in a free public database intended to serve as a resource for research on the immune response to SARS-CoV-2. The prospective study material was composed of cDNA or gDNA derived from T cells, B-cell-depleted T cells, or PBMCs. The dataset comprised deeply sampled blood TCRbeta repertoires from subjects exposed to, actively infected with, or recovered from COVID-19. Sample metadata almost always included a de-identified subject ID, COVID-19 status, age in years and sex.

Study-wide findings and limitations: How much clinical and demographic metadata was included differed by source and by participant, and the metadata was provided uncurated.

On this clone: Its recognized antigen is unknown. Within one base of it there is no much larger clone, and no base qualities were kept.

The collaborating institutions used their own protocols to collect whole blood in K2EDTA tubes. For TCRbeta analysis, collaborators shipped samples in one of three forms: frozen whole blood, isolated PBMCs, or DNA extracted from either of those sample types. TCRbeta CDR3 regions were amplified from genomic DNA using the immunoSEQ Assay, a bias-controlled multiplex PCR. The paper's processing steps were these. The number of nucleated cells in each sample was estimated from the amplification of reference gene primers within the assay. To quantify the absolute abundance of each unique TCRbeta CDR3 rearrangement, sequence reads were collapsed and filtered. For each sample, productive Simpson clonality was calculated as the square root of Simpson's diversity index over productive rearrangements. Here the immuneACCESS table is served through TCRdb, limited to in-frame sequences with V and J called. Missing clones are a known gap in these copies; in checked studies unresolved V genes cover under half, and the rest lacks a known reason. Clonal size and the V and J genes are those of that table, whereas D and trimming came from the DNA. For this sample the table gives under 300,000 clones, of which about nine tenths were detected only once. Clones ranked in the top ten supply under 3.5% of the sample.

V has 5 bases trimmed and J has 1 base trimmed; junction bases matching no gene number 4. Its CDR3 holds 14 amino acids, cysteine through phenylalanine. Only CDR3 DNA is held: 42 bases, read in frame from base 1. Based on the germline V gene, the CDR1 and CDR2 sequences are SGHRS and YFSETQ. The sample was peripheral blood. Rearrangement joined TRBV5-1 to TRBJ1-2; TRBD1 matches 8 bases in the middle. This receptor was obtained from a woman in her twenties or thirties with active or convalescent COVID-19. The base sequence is TGCGCCAGCAGGGGGGACAGGAATAACTATGGCTACACCTTC. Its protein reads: CASRGDRNNYGYTF. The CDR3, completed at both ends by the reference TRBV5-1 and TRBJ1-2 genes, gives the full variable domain KAGVTQTPRYLIKTRGQQVTLSCSPISGHRSVSWYQQTPGQGLQFLFEYFSETQRNKGNFPGRFSGRQFSNSRSEMNVSTLELGDSALYLCASRGDRNNYGYTFGSGTRLTVV.